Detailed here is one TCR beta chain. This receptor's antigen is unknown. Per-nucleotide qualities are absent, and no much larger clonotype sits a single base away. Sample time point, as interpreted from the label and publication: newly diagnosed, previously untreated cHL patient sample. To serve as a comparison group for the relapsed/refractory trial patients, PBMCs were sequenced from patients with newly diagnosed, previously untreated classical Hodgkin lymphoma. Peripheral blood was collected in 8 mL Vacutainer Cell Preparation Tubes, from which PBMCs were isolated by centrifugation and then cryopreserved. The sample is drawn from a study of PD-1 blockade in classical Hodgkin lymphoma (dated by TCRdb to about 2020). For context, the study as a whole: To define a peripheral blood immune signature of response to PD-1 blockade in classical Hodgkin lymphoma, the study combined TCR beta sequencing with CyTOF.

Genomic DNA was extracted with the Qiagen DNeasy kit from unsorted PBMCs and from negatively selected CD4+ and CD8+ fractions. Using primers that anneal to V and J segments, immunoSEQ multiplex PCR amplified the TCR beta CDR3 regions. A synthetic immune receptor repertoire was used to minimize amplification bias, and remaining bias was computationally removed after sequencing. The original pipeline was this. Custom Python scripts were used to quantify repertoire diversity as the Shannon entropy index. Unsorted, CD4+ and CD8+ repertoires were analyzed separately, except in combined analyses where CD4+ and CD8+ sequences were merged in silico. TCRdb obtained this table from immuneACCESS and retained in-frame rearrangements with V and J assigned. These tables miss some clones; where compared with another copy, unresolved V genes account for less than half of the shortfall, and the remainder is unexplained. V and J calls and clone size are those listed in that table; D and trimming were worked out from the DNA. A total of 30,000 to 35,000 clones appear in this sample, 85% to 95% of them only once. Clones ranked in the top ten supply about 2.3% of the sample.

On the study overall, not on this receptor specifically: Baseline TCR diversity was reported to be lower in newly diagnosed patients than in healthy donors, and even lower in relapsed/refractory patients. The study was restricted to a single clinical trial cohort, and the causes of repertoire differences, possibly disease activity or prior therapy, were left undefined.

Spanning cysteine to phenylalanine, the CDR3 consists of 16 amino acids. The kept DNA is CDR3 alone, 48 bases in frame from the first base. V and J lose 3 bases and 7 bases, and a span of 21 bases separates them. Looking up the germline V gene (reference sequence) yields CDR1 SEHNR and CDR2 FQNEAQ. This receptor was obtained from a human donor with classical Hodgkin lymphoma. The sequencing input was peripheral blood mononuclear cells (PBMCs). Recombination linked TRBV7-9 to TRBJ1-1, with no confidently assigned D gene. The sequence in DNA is TGTGCCAGCAGCTTTCGGTCCCTACTCTCGCCCCGTGAAGCTTTCTTT. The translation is CASSFRSLLSPREAFF.